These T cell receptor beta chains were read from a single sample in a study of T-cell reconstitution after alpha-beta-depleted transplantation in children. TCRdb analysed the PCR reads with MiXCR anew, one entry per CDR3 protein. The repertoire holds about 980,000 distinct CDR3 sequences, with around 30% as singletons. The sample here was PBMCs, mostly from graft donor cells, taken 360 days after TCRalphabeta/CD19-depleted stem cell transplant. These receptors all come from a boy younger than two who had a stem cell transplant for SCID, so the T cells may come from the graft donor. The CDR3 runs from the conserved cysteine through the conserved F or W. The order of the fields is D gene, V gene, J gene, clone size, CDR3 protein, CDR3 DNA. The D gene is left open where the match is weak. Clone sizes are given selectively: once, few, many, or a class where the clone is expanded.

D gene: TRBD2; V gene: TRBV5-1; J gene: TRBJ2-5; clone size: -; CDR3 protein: CASSSRASGGKSKTQYF; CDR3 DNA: TGCGCCAGCAGCTCCCGGGCTAGCGGGGGGAAAAGCAAGACCCAGTACTTC
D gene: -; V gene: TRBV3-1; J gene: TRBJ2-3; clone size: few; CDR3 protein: CASSQDATTKQYF; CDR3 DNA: TGTGCCAGCAGCCAAGATGCGACTACCAAGCAGTATTTT
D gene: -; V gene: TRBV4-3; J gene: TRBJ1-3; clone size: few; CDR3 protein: CASSQDVEGLLSGNTIYF; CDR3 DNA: TGCGCCAGCAGCCAAGACGTCGAAGGGCTTCTCTCTGGAAACACCATATATTTT
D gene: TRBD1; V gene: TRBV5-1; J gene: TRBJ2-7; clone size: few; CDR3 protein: CASSIGQGLYEQYF; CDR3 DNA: TGCGCCAGCAGCATCGGACAGGGGCTCTACGAGCAGTACTTC
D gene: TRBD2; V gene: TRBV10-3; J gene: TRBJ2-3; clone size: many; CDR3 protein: CAISELTSGADTQYF; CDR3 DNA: TGTGCCATCAGTGAGCTCACTAGCGGAGCGGATACGCAGTATTTT
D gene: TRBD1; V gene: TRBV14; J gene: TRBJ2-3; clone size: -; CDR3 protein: CASSPLGETGGTQYF; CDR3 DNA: TGTGCCAGCAGCCCGCTAGGGGAAACAGGGGGAACGCAGTATTTT
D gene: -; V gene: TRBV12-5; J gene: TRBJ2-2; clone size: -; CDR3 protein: CASGQFTGELFF; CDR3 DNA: TGTGCTAGTGGCCAATTTACCGGGGAGCTGTTTTTT
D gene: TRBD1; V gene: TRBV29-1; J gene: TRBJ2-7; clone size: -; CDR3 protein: CSAVDRRNSYEQYF; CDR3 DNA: TGCAGCGCCGTGGACAGGAGAAACTCCTACGAGCAGTACTTC
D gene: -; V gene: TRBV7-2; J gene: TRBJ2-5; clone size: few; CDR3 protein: CASSSDPDWQETQYF; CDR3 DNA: TGTGCCAGCAGCTCAGACCCGGACTGGCAAGAGACCCAGTACTTC
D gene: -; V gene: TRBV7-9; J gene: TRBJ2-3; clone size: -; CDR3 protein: CASSQRLNTDTQYF; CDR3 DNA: TGTGCCAGCAGCCAAAGACTAAACACAGATACGCAGTATTTT
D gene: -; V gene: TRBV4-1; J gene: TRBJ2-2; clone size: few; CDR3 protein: CASSQDGGAGTGELFF; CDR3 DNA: TGCGCCAGCAGCCAAGATGGGGGGGCGGGTACCGGGGAGCTGTTTTTT
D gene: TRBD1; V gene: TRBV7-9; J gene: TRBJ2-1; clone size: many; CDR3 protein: CASSPSESSDRGRRFF; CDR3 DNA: TGTGCCAGCAGCCCAAGCGAGAGTTCGGACAGGGGGCGCCGATTCTTC
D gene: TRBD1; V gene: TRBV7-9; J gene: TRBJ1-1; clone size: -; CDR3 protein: CASSFLTGDTEAFF; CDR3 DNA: TGTGCCAGCAGCTTTTTGACAGGGGATACTGAAGCTTTCTTT
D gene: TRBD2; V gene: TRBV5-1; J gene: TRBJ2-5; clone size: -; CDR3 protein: CASSWGLASLQETQYF; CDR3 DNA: TGCGCCAGCAGCTGGGGACTAGCTTCCCTCCAAGAGACCCAGTACTTC
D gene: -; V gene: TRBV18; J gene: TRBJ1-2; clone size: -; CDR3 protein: CASSPSGVYGYTF; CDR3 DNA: TGTGCCAGCTCACCATCAGGGGTCTATGGCTACACCTTC
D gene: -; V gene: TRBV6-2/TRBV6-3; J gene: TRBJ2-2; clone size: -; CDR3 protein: CASSYSPFDKNTGELFF; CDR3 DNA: TGTGCCAGCAGTTACTCGCCGTTCGATAAGAACACCGGGGAGCTGTTTTTT
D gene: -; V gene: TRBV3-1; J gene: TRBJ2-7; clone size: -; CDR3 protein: CATSQVAAAFSYEQYF; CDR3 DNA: TGTGCCACCTCCCAAGTAGCAGCGGCGTTTTCCTACGAGCAGTACTTC
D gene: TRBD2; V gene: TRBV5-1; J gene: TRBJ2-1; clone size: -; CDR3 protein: CASSPPGTSGGAGEQFF; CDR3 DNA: TGCGCCAGCAGCCCCCCTGGGACTAGCGGGGGGGCGGGTGAGCAGTTCTTC
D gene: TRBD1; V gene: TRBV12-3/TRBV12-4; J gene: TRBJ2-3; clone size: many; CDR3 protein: CASRRQGHTDTQYF; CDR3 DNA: TGTGCCAGCAGGAGACAGGGGCACACAGATACGCAGTATTTT
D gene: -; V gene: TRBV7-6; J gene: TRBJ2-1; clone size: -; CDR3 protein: CASSLDDFSYNEQFF; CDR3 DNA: TGTGCCAGCAGCTTAGACGACTTCTCCTACAATGAGCAGTTCTTC
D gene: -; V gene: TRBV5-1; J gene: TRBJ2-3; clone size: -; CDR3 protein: CASSLEEVVTDTQYF; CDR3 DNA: TGCGCCAGCAGCTTGGAGGAGGTGGTCACAGATACGCAGTATTTT
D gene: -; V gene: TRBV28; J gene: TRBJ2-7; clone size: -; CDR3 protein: CASSRLPPMSYEQYF; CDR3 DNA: TGTGCCAGCAGCAGATTGCCTCCGATGTCCTACGAGCAGTACTTC
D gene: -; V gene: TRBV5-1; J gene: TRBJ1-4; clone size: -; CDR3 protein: CASSLAGGRTNEKLFF; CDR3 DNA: TGCGCCAGCAGCTTGGCCGGAGGGCGGACTAATGAAAAACTGTTTTTT
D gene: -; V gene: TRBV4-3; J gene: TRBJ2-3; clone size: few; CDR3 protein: CASSQDGYGGYTDTQYF; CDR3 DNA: TGCGCCAGCAGCCAAGATGGGTACGGGGGCTACACAGATACGCAGTATTTT
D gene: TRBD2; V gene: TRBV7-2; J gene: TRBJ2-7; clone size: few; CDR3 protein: CASSLGLAGDSYEQYF; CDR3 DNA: TGTGCCAGCAGCTTAGGACTAGCGGGGGATTCCTACGAGCAGTACTTC
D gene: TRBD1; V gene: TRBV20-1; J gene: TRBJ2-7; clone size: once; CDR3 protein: CSARDSVGDRGLYEQYF; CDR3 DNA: TGCAGTGCTAGAGATAGTGTCGGTGACAGGGGGCTTTACGAGCAGTACTTC
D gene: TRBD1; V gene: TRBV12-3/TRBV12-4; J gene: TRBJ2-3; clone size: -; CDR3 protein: CASTFKGQGDTDTQYF; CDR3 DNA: TGTGCCAGCACCTTCAAGGGACAGGGGGACACAGATACGCAGTATTTT
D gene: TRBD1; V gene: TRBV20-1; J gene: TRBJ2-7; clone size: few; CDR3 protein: CSASRGAGGYEQYF; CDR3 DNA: TGCAGTGCTAGTCGGGGTGCAGGGGGCTACGAGCAGTACTTC
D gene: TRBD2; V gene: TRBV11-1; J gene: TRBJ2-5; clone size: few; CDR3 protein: CASSQDRGGTQYF; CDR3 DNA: TGTGCCAGCAGCCAGGACCGGGGGGGGACCCAGTACTTC
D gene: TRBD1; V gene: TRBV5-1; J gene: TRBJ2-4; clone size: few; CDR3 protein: CASSLINRGVPKNIQYF; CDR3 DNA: TGCGCCAGCAGCTTGATCAACAGGGGGGTACCCAAAAACATTCAGTACTTC
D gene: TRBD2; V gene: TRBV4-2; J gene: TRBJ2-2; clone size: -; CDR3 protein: CASSDPGGGHTGELFF; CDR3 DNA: TGTGCCAGCAGCGATCCCGGGGGGGGCCACACCGGGGAGCTGTTTTTT
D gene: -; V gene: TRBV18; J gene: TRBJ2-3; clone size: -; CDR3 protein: CASSPTGRAGPDTQYF; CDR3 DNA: TGTGCCAGCTCCCCCACAGGGAGGGCTGGCCCAGATACGCAGTATTTT
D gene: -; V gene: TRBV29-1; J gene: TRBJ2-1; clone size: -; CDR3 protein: CSVVEGSSSYNEQFF; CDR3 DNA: TGCAGCGTTGTCGAGGGGTCGAGCTCCTACAATGAGCAGTTCTTC
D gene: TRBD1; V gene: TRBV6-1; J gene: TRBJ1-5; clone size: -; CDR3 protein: CASSEADRGVSNQPQHF; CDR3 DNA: TGTGCCAGCAGTGAGGCGGACAGGGGCGTTAGCAATCAGCCCCAGCATTTT
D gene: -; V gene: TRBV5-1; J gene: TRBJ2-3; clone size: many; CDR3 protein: CASSLAALSWDTDTQYF; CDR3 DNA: TGCGCCAGCAGCTTGGCGGCCCTCTCATGGGACACAGATACGCAGTATTTT
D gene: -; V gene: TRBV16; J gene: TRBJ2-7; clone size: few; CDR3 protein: CASSQSEEQYF; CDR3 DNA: TGTGCCAGCAGCCAGAGTGAAGAGCAGTACTTC
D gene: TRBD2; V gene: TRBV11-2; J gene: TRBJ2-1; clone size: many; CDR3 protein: CASSLLAGGSSYNEQFF; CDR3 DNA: TGTGCCAGCAGCTTACTAGCGGGGGGCAGCTCCTACAATGAGCAGTTCTTC
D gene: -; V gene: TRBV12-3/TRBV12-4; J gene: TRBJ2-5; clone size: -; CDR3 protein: CASSPSVRQYF; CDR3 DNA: TGTGCCAGCAGTCCCTCGGTGCGCCAGTACTTC
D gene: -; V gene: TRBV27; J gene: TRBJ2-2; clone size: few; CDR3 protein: CASRSTRSGQNTGELFF; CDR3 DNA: TGTGCCAGCAGATCAACGAGGTCGGGACAGAACACCGGGGAGCTGTTTTTT
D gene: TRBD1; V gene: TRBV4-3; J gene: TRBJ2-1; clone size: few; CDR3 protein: CASSQVHGTGGPSSYNEQFF; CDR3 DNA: TGCGCCAGCAGCCAAGTCCATGGGACAGGGGGGCCCAGCTCCTACAATGAGCAGTTCTTC
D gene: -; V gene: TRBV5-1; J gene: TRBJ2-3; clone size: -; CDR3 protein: CASKGFGTDTQYF; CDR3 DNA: TGCGCCAGCAAGGGGTTCGGCACAGATACGCAGTATTTT
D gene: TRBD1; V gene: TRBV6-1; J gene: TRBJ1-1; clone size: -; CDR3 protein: CASSEATGGNTEAFF; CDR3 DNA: TGTGCCAGCAGCGAAGCCACAGGGGGAAACACTGAAGCTTTCTTT
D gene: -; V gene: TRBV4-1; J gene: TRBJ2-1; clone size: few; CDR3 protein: CASSQDNGLYNEQFF; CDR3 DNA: TGCGCCAGCAGCCAAGATAACGGGCTCTACAATGAGCAGTTCTTC
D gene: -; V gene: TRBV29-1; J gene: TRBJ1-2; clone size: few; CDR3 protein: CSVVGTYGYTF; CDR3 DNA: TGCAGCGTTGTAGGGACCTATGGCTACACCTTC
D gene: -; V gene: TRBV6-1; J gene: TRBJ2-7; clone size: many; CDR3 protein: CASSPSRGYEQYF; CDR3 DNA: TGTGCCAGCAGTCCCTCCAGGGGCTACGAGCAGTACTTC
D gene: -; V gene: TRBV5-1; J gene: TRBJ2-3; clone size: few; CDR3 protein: CASSWIGTRYDGTQYF; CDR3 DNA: TGCGCCAGCAGCTGGATCGGGACACGTTACGACGGGACGCAGTATTTT
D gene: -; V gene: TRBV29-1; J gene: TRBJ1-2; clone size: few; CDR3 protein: CSVVLQGRFYGYTF; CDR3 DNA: TGCAGCGTTGTATTGCAGGGTCGATTCTATGGCTACACCTTC
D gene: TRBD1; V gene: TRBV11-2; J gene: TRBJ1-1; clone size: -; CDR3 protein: CASSGTGWPTPEAFF; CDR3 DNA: TGTGCCAGCAGCGGGACAGGTTGGCCAACGCCTGAAGCTTTCTTT
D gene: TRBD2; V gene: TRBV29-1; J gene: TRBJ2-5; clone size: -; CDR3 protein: CSVSRGAAIETQYF; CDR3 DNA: TGCAGCGTCTCGCGGGGGGCCGCGATAGAGACCCAGTACTTC
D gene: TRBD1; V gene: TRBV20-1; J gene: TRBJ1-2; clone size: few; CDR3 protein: CSARPTNRGGNYGYTF; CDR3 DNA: TGCAGTGCTAGACCCACCAACAGGGGAGGAAACTATGGCTACACCTTC
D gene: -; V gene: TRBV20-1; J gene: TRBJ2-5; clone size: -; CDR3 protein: CSAKRILGTQYF; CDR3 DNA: TGCAGTGCTAAAAGGATCCTGGGGACCCAGTACTTC
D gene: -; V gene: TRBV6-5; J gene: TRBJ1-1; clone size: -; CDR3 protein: CASSSPLNTEAFF; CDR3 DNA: TGTGCCAGCAGTTCCCCCCTGAACACTGAAGCTTTCTTT